Listed below are T cell receptor beta chains from one sample, sequenced in a study of blood T cell repertoires in COVID-19. TCRdb's table, derived via immunoSEQ multiplex PCR, lists solely in-frame clones and lacks some. The profile covers some 400,000 clones, with approximately 91% appearing a single time and roughly 0.9% taken by the ten largest. The sample was PBMCs or T cells enriched from blood (not recorded which). All receptors derive from a woman aged 40 to 55 who had been exposed to COVID-19. Both conserved end residues are part of each CDR3. The D gene is left open where the match is weak. Not every row has a clone size; where given, it reads once, few, many or a size class.

D	V	J	size	DNA	CDR3
TRBD1	TRBV2	TRBJ1-6	-	TGTGCCAGCAGGCCGGGACAGGGCAATTCACCCCTCCACTTT	CASRPGQGNSPLHF
TRBD1	TRBV19	TRBJ2-1	-	TGTGCCAGTGGGACAGGGTGGGGGAATGAGCAGTTCTTC	CASGTGWGNEQFF
-	TRBV18	TRBJ2-3	once	TGTGCCAGCTCACCCAGCCTCAACCAGAGGAGCACAGATACGCAGTATTTT	CASSPSLNQRSTDTQYF
TRBD1	TRBV19	TRBJ1-4	-	TGTGCCAGTAAGGGGACAGGGGTTATGGAAAAACTGTTTTTT	CASKGTGVMEKLFF
TRBD1	TRBV25-1	TRBJ1-2	-	TGTGCCAGCAGTGTTACCGGGACAGGGAACTATGGCTACACCTTC	CASSVTGTGNYGYTF
-	TRBV6-5	TRBJ1-6	-	TGTGCCAGCAGTTACTCGATTTGGCGGGAGAATTCACCCCTCCACTTT	CASSYSIWRENSPLHF
TRBD1	TRBV14	TRBJ1-2	-	TGTGCCAGCAGCCACCCTCGACAGGGTAACTATGGCTACACCTTC	CASSHPRQGNYGYTF
-	TRBV6-4	TRBJ2-3	-	TGTGCCAGCAGTGACCGAGAGTTCACAGATACGCAGTATTTT	CASSDREFTDTQYF
TRBD2	TRBV5-4	TRBJ2-5	-	TGTGCCAGCCGTGCCGGGGGGGGACAAGAGACCCAGTACTTC	CASRAGGGQETQYF
-	TRBV5-1	TRBJ1-6	-	TGCGCCAGCAGCTTGAAGGGCGGGTCACCCCTCCACTTT	CASSLKGGSPLHF
TRBD1	TRBV27	TRBJ1-1	-	TGTGCCAGCAGCTCCGGACAGGGGGCGCGCGTAGGCGAGGACACTGAAGCTTTCTTT	CASSSGQGARVGEDTEAFF
-	TRBV7-9	TRBJ1-2	once	TGTGCCAGCAGCCGGGACACGCAGTATGGTGGCTACACCTTC	CASSRDTQYGGYTF
TRBD1	TRBV29-1	TRBJ1-4	once	TGCAGCGTTGAAGGGGACAGAGGGTCAACTAATGAAAAACTGTTTTTT	CSVEGDRGSTNEKLFF
TRBD1	TRBV2	TRBJ1-2	-	TGTGCCAGCAGTGAAGCCGGGACAGGCGGCTATGGCTACACCTTC	CASSEAGTGGYGYTF